This TCR beta chain was retrieved from a study of shared clonotypes between healthy human individuals (dated by TCRdb to 2018 to 2021). Regarding the complete study: Two women and a few men aged 18 to 49 years were included in the cohort. For each donor, three plates each were used for CD4 naive and CD4 memory, two plates were used for CD8 naive, and one plate was used for CD8 memory. To estimate repertoire size and how much clonotypes are shared between individuals, the study performed deep sequencing of blood TCR repertoires from a few healthy adults. Different laboratories and diverse techniques were used to prepare libraries and sequence TCR repertoires, to increase sequencing depth and limit assay-specific biases. Per donor, leukapheresis produced somewhere between about 0.8 and 9 billion PBMCs. Broader findings and caveats from the paper: Sampling was restricted to blood, and TCR repertoires in tissues likely differ from the TCR repertoires found in blood. About 4.5% of naive CD4, 3.5% of naive CD8, around 2.3% of memory CD4, and 0.35% to 0.5% of memory CD8 clonotypes were shared across several donors. Based on pairwise subsampling, the degree of clonotype sharing among donors was expected to be affected by sequencing depth. Estimated clonotype richness was generally larger for naive than for memory subsets. The small number of donors limited the genetic and exposure-history diversity represented. Higher generation probabilities were observed for clonotypes shared by all four sorted-subset donors than for non-shared clonotypes. Incomplete sequencing was indicated by rarefaction of sorted-subset datasets, despite the large sequencing depth.

Using the deep immunoSEQ assay, multiplex PCR amplified TCR CDR3 regions from genomic DNA. Genomic DNA extracted from each cell subset was distributed evenly over all wells of several immunoSEQ 96-well plates, and each plate served as one replicate. Each replicate PCR for sorted subsets received roughly 200 ng genomic DNA, equal to tens of thousands of T cell genomes. Purified libraries were quantified with a Qubit 3.0 fluorometer, sized on a Bioanalyzer 2100, and re-quantified with the KAPA Library Quantification kit. A separate single-read 150-cycle Illumina NextSeq 550 flow cell was used to sequence each immunoSEQ 96-well plate. The original methods were these. The immunoSEQ output contained only junctional sequences without quality scores, so filtering could not match that applied to full-length reads. To assign V/J genes and CDR3, sequences were annotated using PyIR, a Python wrapper for IgBLAST v1.9, with IMGT germline references. Any read was removed if the V/J assignment was weak (E-value above 1e-6), the CDR3 was missing, or the read contained stop codons, out-of-frame junctions, or ambiguous translated residues. V3J clonotypes were defined as sequences sharing an identical inferred V gene, J gene, and CDR3 amino acid sequence. To compute the percentage overlap between repertoires, the number of shared unique clonotypes was divided by the size of the smaller repertoire. RTK rarefaction, the Chao1 estimator, and Recon v2.1 estimates of unobserved clonotypes were used to assess repertoire richness. For all TCRbeta clonotypes obtained by the gDNA method from a handful of donors, generation probabilities were computed with OLGA. The clones in this table, taken by TCRdb from immuneACCESS, are in-frame only. Not every clone is retained; where verified, under half of the shortfall comes from an unresolved V gene, and the cause of the rest is unknown. V, J and clone size are taken as reported in that table, and D and trimming were inferred from the DNA itself. The sample profile shows around 2,000,000 clones; about 95% of them were found once. The ten largest clones represent approximately 1.2% of the sample.

CD8 naive samples consisted of CD45RO-negative cells that were positively selected for CCR7, yielding a CD45RA+CCR7+ population without TemRA cells. The donors were healthy, HIV-negative adults who had no recently reported acute infections or vaccinations. Only Caucasian adults living in Nashville, Tennessee, USA were represented among the donors. Blood was obtained by leukapheresis, after which PBMCs were separated by Ficoll-Histopaque density gradient centrifugation and cryopreserved in liquid nitrogen vapor phase. Analytical flow cytometry was used to check the purity and quantity of every magnetically sorted T cell population. From each sorted fraction, genomic DNA was isolated and quantified by UV absorbance on a Nanodrop 2000c. Concerning this clone itself: It lacks a known antigen. No clone much larger than this one lies a single base away; base qualities are absent.

Germline trimming amounts to 6 bases on V and 5 bases on J, with 6 as the count of junction bases outside the gene matches. CDR1 and CDR2, looked up from the germline V gene, are SQVTM and ANQGSEA. The CDR3 measures 13 amino acids from cysteine to phenylalanine. Of all the DNA, just the CDR3 is kept, 39 bases in frame from base 1. The source is a man aged 18 to 29 in good health. The chain links TRBV29-1 with TRBJ2-2, with TRBD1 matching 7 junction bases. Sequencing used naive CD8+ T cells sorted from blood. Taken with the paper, the label for cell subset or site translates to: CD45RA+CCR7+. The DNA sequence is given as TGCAGCGTCCAACAGGGGAATACCGGGGAGCTGTTTTTT. This translates into CSVQQGNTGELFF.